This T cell receptor (beta chain) was retrieved from a study of T cell repertoires in cytomegalovirus infection. About the study: Recently identified HLA-C-restricted CMV epitopes were used, and well-studied HLA-B-restricted CMV epitopes were used as well. Based on public TCR beta signatures, there were indications of CMV infection and of a matching HLA type.

In TCRdb, the reads were re-called with MiXCR into one record per CDR3 protein. In the table there are 640,000 or so distinct CDR3 sequences, roughly 36% of which are singletons. Germline lookup yields CDR1 MGHRA and CDR2 YSYEKL. CDR3 length: 15 amino acids. V was pared by 2 bases and J by 12 bases, with 14 bases of the junction left unmatched. Study outcomes and limitations: Ex vivo, HLA-C-restricted CMV-specific TCR beta clonotypes prevailed over the rest of the response.

As to this clonotype: Antigen unknown.

The gene calls are TRBV4-1 and TRBJ2-3, with 7 bases aligning to TRBD2. The starting material was cultured PBMCs, obtained from culture after CMV antigen stimulation. The receptor was isolated from a human donor in good health (CMV status not recorded). Some clones in this sample may be carry-over from other donors' samples. CDR3 nucleotides: TGCGCCAGCAGCCAACCCGGGGGGAAAGTTCGGCAACAGTATTTT. Translation: CASSQPGGKVRQQYF.